This TCR beta chain is drawn from a study of T cell changes during pregnancy in multiple sclerosis. Clones were sequenced by immunoSEQ multiplex PCR, and TCRdb holds only the in-frame ones, with some missing. In the table there are roughly 69,000 clones, about 90% of which are singletons. Specimen: peripheral blood, collected after pregnancy. The origin of this receptor is a female donor with multiple sclerosis, enrolled in a pregnancy study.

CDR3 residues: CASSPPAGINQPQHF. As DNA, the CDR3 is TGTGCCAGCTCACCACCGGCAGGAATCAATCAGCCCCAGCATTTT. The chain joins TRBV18 to TRBJ1-5; D call uncertain. V was trimmed by 0 bases and J by 3 bases, leaving 9 bases between them. The CDR3 loop spans 15 amino acids. Germline V gene lookup returns CDR1 KGHSH and CDR2 LQKENI. Drawing the rest from reference TRBV18 and TRBJ1-5, the complete variable domain is NAGVMQNPRHLVRRRGQEARLRCSPMKGHSHVYWYRQLPEEGLKFMVYLQKENIIDESGMPKERFSAEFPKEGPSILRIQQVVRGDSAAYFCASSPPAGINQPQHFGDGTRLSIL.